This T cell receptor beta chain appears in the sequencing data of a study of T cell changes during pregnancy in multiple sclerosis. The table came from immunoSEQ multiplex PCR; TCRdb's copy has only in-frame clones and leaves some out. The sample shows approximately 41,000 clones, around 90% of them seen only once. The CDR3 sequence is 16 residues long. The junction had 7 bases not matched to a gene; V was cut back by 1 base and J by 4 bases. Germline V gene sequence: CDR1 SGHRS, CDR2 YFSETQ. This TCR was sampled from a female donor in good health, enrolled as a control in a pregnancy study. This rearrangement joins TRBV5-1 to TRBJ2-3; TRBD2 matches at 9 bases. The specimen comprised CD4+ T cells from peripheral blood mononuclear cells, sampled in the second trimester of pregnancy. The CDR3 sequence: CASSLRGSGGSDTQYF. Here the CDR3 DNA reads TGCGCCAGCAGCTTGCGGGGTAGCGGGGGTTCAGATACGCAGTATTTT.